This TCR beta chain was sequenced for a study of T cells after yellow fever vaccination. Study-wide results and caveats: Weaker, the secondary response had a peak occurring faster, on day 5 versus 15.

On this clonotype itself: The antigen is undetermined.

TCRdb passed the 5' RACE reads through MiXCR, listing each CDR3 protein once. The sample carries approximately 300,000 distinct CDR3 sequences, around 10% recorded once. Germline V lookup: CDR1 DFQATT, CDR2 SNEGSKA (reference sequence). The V gene lost 6 bases and the J gene lost 10 bases, with 22 bases spanning the gap. The CDR3 is 14 residues long. The receptor was isolated from a man younger than 35 who received the YFV17D yellow fever vaccine. Source: CD4+ T cells sorted from PBMCs, taken 45 days after the yellow fever booster vaccination. The V call is TRBV20-1, the J call TRBJ2-1; a weak D match, TRBD1 (6 bases). The CDR3 DNA is TGCAGTGCGCCCAAACCGTACAGGGAACACGAGCAGTTCTTC. Amino acid sequence: CSAPKPYREHEQFF.